The T cell receptor (beta chain) described here comes from a study of blood T cell repertoires in COVID-19. Study summary: PBMCs, B-cell-depleted T cells, or T cells provided the cDNA or gDNA that made up the material.

CDR1 is ENHRY and CDR2 is SYGVKD in the germline V gene. V shed 7 bases and J 4 bases; nucleotides not matched to a gene: 8. This CDR3 has 14 amino acids. The assay was immunoSEQ multiplex PCR, and TCRdb's table has in-frame clones only and misses some. The sample records 250,000 to 350,000 clones, around 90% being singletons. This clone appeared once. The chain couples TRBV10-3 to TRBJ2-5; 8 nucleotides align to TRBD2. The sequencing input was PBMCs or T cells enriched from blood (not recorded which). The TCR comes from a woman aged 18-35 years with acute COVID-19. The CDR3 bases are TGTGCCATCACCCCCGGGGGGGGGCCAGAGACCCAGTACTTC. This translates into CAITPGGGPETQYF.